This passage covers 20 T cell receptor beta chains from one sample sequenced in a study of blood T cell repertoires in COVID-19. The repertoire was sequenced with immunoSEQ multiplex PCR; TCRdb's copy has only in-frame clones and lacks some. The table shows roughly 100,000 clones, with around 84% occurring only once. Material for sequencing was peripheral blood. These TCRs come from a middle-aged man with active or convalescent COVID-19.

The V gene is TRBV2, the J gene TRBJ2-7, with D possibly TRBD1 on 5 matching bases. The CDR3 is made up of 11 amino acids. CDR1 SNHLY and CDR2 FYNNEI come from the germline V gene. Trimming cost V 5 bases and J 9 bases, with 11 bases left between them. Here the CDR3 reads CASSPTERQYV. CDR3 DNA: TGTGCCAGCAGTCCGACAGAACGGCAGTACGTC.

This clone occurred once. This chain joins TRBV5-4 and TRBJ1-6; possible D gene TRBD1, 6 bases. In germline, CDR1 is SGHNT, CDR2 YYREEE (reference sequence). CDR3 length: 15 amino acids. Trimming pared 4 bases from V and 0 bases from J, leaving 8 bases between. In nucleotides, the CDR3 is TGTGCCAGCAGCCCGGACAGCTCCTATAATTCACCCCTCCACTTT. Protein: CASSPDSSYNSPLHF.

This clone was seen a single time. The chain carries TRBV9 and TRBJ1-1; D unresolved. The CDR3 has 12 residues. Germline V gene sequence: CDR1 SGDLS, CDR2 YYNGEE. The V end was cut by 4 bases, the J end by 5 bases, with 9 bases between. The CDR3, as DNA: TGTGCCAGCAGCTCCGGAGGGACTGAAGCTTTCTTT. This encodes CASSSGGTEAFF.

This chain uses TRBV30 with TRBJ2-7, with D perhaps matching TRBD1 (6 bases). This CDR3 contains 11 residues. V lost 2 bases and J 6 bases, leaving 8 bases between the germline ends. Germline V gene data show CDR1 as GTSNPN and CDR2 as SVGIG (reference sequence). CDR3 DNA sequence: TGTGCCTGGAGTCCAGGGGCCGAGCAGTACTTC. Its translation: CAWSPGAEQYF.

This chain uses TRBV28 with TRBJ1-1, with a tentative D call TRBD1 (5 bases). Germline V gives CDR1 MDHEN, CDR2 SYDVKM. The CDR3 runs 15 residues. V lost 1 base and J lost 3, with 12 bases in between. The CDR3 protein is CASSLLGGEDTEAFF. The CDR3 DNA reads TGTGCCAGCAGTTTATTGGGGGGGGAGGACACTGAAGCTTTCTTT.

The CDR3 reads CASSLWFGGQSTNEKLFF. Here the CDR3 DNA reads TGTGCCAGCAGCTTGTGGTTCGGGGGACAGTCAACTAATGAAAAACTGTTTTTT. The chain links TRBV5-4 to TRBJ1-4, with 7 bases aligning to TRBD1. Germline V gene data show CDR1 as SGHNT and CDR2 as YYREEE (reference sequence). This CDR3 has 18 amino acids. V lost 1 base, J lost 0 bases, and 9 bases stayed unmatched. Variable domain in full (rest from reference TRBV5-4 and TRBJ1-4): ETGVTQSPTHLIKTRGQQVTLRCSSQSGHNTVSWYQQALGQGPQFIFQYYREEENGRGNFPPRFSGLQFPNYSSELNVNALELDDSALYLCASSLWFGGQSTNEKLFFGSGTQLSVL.

The chain links TRBV5-1 to TRBJ1-4; D gene unclear. The V end lost 4 bases, the J end lost 7 bases, and 11 bases lay between the germline ends. Germline V lookup: CDR1 SGHRS, CDR2 YFSETQ. This CDR3 is 13 amino acids long. CDR3 region: CASSDERSEKLFF. The CDR3 nucleotides are TGCGCCAGCAGCGATGAGAGGAGTGAAAAACTGTTTTTT.

This sequence joins TRBV13 and TRBJ1-4; 9 positions match TRBD1. The CDR3 consists of 14 residues. With 3 bases clipped from V and 5 bases from J, the junction kept 1 base outside the gene matches. Germline V gene sequence: CDR1 PRHDT, CDR2 FYEKMQ (reference sequence). The CDR3 reads CASSLDRGNEKLFF. Here the CDR3 DNA reads TGTGCCAGCAGCTTGGACAGGGGCAATGAAAAACTGTTTTTT.

The gene calls are TRBV5-4 and TRBJ2-3; a possible D gene is TRBD1 (6 bases). This CDR3 has 13 residues. The ends were cut back, 0 bases at V and 4 bases at J, with 6 bases in the middle. Germline values: CDR1 SGHNT, CDR2 YYREEE (reference sequence). CDR3 sequence (DNA): TGTGCCAGCAGCTTGGCAGGGGCAGATACGCAGTATTTT. It specifies CASSLAGADTQYF.

As DNA, the CDR3 is TGCGCCAGCCGAAAAACACAGTCAACTAATGAAAAACTGTTTTTT. Translating it yields CASRKTQSTNEKLFF. The V gene is TRBV4-1, the J gene TRBJ1-4; D gene uncertain. The germline V gene encodes CDR1 MGHRA and CDR2 YSYEKL. Deletions cut 8 bases from V and 0 bases from J, with 13 bases between. This CDR3 spans 15 amino acids.

The table lists this clone with a few counts. The chain combines TRBV10-1 with TRBJ2-3; 8 bases match TRBD2. Unmatched junction bases numbered 5, after V lost 4 bases and J lost 2 bases. The CDR3 contains 15 residues. Germline assignment: CDR1 WNHNN and CDR2 SYGVQD (reference sequence). The CDR3 loop is CASSAYGGATDTQYF. CDR3 sequence (DNA): TGCGCCAGCAGTGCTTACGGGGGGGCCACAGATACGCAGTATTTT.

This rearrangement joins TRBV10-3 to TRBJ2-1; 11 bases are a match to TRBD2. CDR1 is ENHRY and CDR2 is SYGVKD in the germline V gene. J gave up 6 bases and V 6 bases, and 7 bases lay outside the gene matches. The CDR3 is made up of 15 amino acids. In DNA, the CDR3 is TGTGCCATCAGAATAGCGGGGGGGCCCGGCAATGAGCAGTTCTTC. As protein: CAIRIAGGPGNEQFF.

CDR3 protein: CASSSTPGDEKLFF. The CDR3 bases are TGTGCCAGCAGCAGCACACCAGGGGACGAAAAACTGTTTTTT. The V gene is TRBV2, the J gene TRBJ1-4, with D possibly TRBD1 on 6 matching bases. The CDR3 extends over 14 amino acids. V was clipped by 6 bases and J by 8 bases, with 16 bases between them. CDR1 and CDR2 from the germline V gene are SNHLY and FYNNEI.

J is TRBJ2-5 and V is TRBV2; tentative D call: TRBD1 (5 bases). CDR1 and CDR2 from the germline V gene are SNHLY and FYNNEI. CDR3 length: 13 residues. Trimming pared 8 bases from V and 5 bases from J, leaving 15 bases between. This CDR3 is CASSWVSGETQYF. For the CDR3, the DNA is TGTGCCAGCTCTTGGGTGTCAGGGGAGACCCAGTACTTC.

V usage is TRBV7-9 and J usage is TRBJ1-4; TRBD1 aligns across 8 bases. Trimming removed 6 bases from V and 0 bases from J; junction bases left unmatched: 6. The V gene's germline CDR1 is SEHNR and CDR2 FQNEAQ (reference sequence). The CDR3 spans 16 residues. CDR3 bases: TGTGCCAGCAGGCGAGGACAGGGTACAACTAATGAAAAACTGTTTTTT. This encodes CASRRGQGTTNEKLFF.

Turning to this clone: Within the sample, other DNA sequences also encode this same CDR3. The V call is TRBV5-1, the J call TRBJ1-4; possible D gene TRBD1, 6 bases. V was trimmed by 1 base and J by 7 bases, leaving 8 bases between them. The CDR3 runs to 13 residues. Germline V CDR1 and CDR2: SGHRS, YFSETQ. CDR3 residues: CASSLTGSEKLFF. In DNA form, the CDR3 reads TGCGCCAGCAGCTTGACAGGGAGTGAAAAACTGTTTTTT.

This chain joins TRBV18 and TRBJ2-5; D perhaps matches TRBD1 (6 bases). The CDR3 totals 15 residues. Germline-derived CDR1 and CDR2 are KGHSH and LQKENI. Trimming pared 3 bases from V and 3 bases from J, leaving 14 bases between. In DNA form, the CDR3 reads TGTGCCAGCTCACCCCGACAGGCCGGGGAAGAGACCCAGTACTTC. It translates to CASSPRQAGEETQYF.

The rearrangement links TRBV7-2 to TRBJ2-1, with D possibly TRBD2 on 6 matching bases. Germline V gene data show CDR1 as SGHTA and CDR2 as FQGNSA. The CDR3 sequence is 16 residues long. Between the trimmed V and J ends, which lost 5 bases and 0 bases, there was a span of 14 bases. CDR3 amino acids: CASSRSRDSSYNEQFF. CDR3 nucleotide sequence: TGTGCCAGCAGCCGGTCCCGGGACTCCTCCTACAATGAGCAGTTCTTC.

The chain carries TRBV30 and TRBJ1-5; D may be TRBD1 (6 bases). Germline V CDR1 and CDR2: GTSNPN, SVGIG (reference sequence). This CDR3 region has 15 residues. The germline V and J ends were trimmed by 0 bases and 4 bases, with 13 bases remaining between them. CDR3 region: CAWSVSPGANQPQHF. CDR3 in DNA: TGTGCCTGGAGTGTATCGCCAGGGGCTAATCAGCCCCAGCATTTT.

The chain uses TRBV27 and TRBJ2-1; D perhaps matches TRBD1 (7 bases). The CDR3 is 13 residues long. V was clipped by 6 bases and J by 6 bases, with 12 bases between them. In germline, CDR1 is MNHEY, CDR2 SMNVEV (reference sequence). CDR3 region: CASRRQGGNEQFF. CDR3 bases: TGTGCCAGCAGGCGACAGGGAGGCAATGAGCAGTTCTTC.